These 16 T cell receptor beta chains share one sample of origin, sequenced in a study of cytomegalovirus exposure and HLA in healthy donors. The PCR employed 60 Vbeta primers together with 13 Jbeta primers. Generated by immunoSEQ multiplex PCR, the TCRdb table keeps only in-frame clones and is missing some. This sample has about 84,000 clones, with roughly 64% found just once. Specimen: PBMCs. The receptors here all came from a woman aged 40 to 55 in good health and CMV-seropositive.

This chain links TRBV6-5 with TRBJ1-2; D possibly corresponds to TRBD1 (5 bases). Trimming pared 7 bases from V and 6 bases from J, leaving 12 bases between. CDR1 MNHEY and CDR2 SVGAGI come from the germline V gene. The length of the CDR3 is 12 residues. CDR3 in DNA: TGTGCCAGCAATAGCGGGGGGAATGGCTACACCTTC. The encoded protein is CASNSGGNGYTF.

The J gene is TRBJ2-1, the V gene TRBV7-2; no firm D call. V lost 3 bases, J lost 3 bases, and 9 bases lay in between. The germline V gene has CDR1 SGHTA and CDR2 FQGNSA. The CDR3 runs to 14 residues. CDR3 sequence (DNA): TGTGCCAGCAGCTTTTCTGGCGGCTACAATGAGCAGTTCTTC. Amino acids: CASSFSGGYNEQFF.

The V gene is TRBV5-1, the J gene TRBJ2-3, with 9 bases identical to TRBD2. Germline V gene data show CDR1 as SGHRS and CDR2 as YFSETQ. After removal of 7 bases from V and 2 bases from J, the junction contained 2 bases not matched to a gene. This CDR3 comprises 13 residues. The CDR3 region has the DNA TGCGCCAGCGGGACTAGCATCACAGATACGCAGTATTTT. Its translation is CASGTSITDTQYF.

The rearrangement joins TRBV29-1 to TRBJ2-5; the match to TRBD2 covers 7 bases. V lost 6 bases and J lost 8; bases outside the gene matches: 15. This CDR3 has 14 amino acids. Germline V CDR1 and CDR2: SQVTM, ANQGSEA. The CDR3 spells CSVPQSGGLRTQYF. CDR3 nucleotides: TGCAGCGTGCCCCAAAGTGGGGGACTAAGAACCCAGTACTTC.

The J gene is TRBJ1-1, the V gene TRBV5-4, with D possibly being TRBD1 (6 bases). Germline V gives CDR1 SGHNT, CDR2 YYREEE (reference sequence). The length of the CDR3 is 14 residues. V was shortened by 5 bases and J by 3 bases, with 14 bases between the two germline ends. CDR3 bases: TGTGCCAGCAGATACTCGGACAGTGACACTGAAGCTTTCTTT. This codes for CASRYSDSDTEAFF.

J is TRBJ2-2 and V is TRBV10-2; D might be TRBD2 (5 bases). Germline values: CDR1 WSHSY, CDR2 SAAADI. Trimming cost V 3 bases and J 0 bases, with 8 bases left between them. This CDR3 contains 15 residues. The CDR3 reads CASSDGLTNTGELFF. For the CDR3, the DNA is TGCGCCAGCAGTGACGGACTTACGAACACCGGGGAGCTGTTTTTT.

In its sample, this clone was seen a few times. J is TRBJ1-4 and V is TRBV19; tentatively, D is TRBD1 (6 bases). Germline CDR1 is LNHDA and CDR2 is SQIVND (reference sequence). This CDR3 is built from 13 residues. Trimming took 9 bases from V and 8 from J, leaving 16 bases between them. Here the CDR3 reads CASQGSPAEKLFF. For the CDR3, the DNA is TGTGCCAGCCAGGGGAGTCCCGCCGAAAAACTGTTTTTT.

This chain links TRBV7-2 with TRBJ1-2; D gene uncertain. Deletions cut 5 bases from V and 7 bases from J, with 11 bases between. Per germline, CDR1 SGHTA and CDR2 FQGNSA. The length of the CDR3 is 12 residues. The CDR3 here is CASSVSGVGYTF. CDR3 coding DNA: TGTGCCAGCAGCGTCAGCGGGGTTGGCTACACCTTC.

The table lists this clone with a few counts. The rearrangement uses TRBV6-1 and TRBJ2-7; a weak D match, TRBD1 (5 bases). Trimming pared 5 bases from V and 3 bases from J, leaving 17 bases between. Per the germline V gene, CDR1 is MNHNS and CDR2 is SASEGT. This CDR3 has 15 residues. CDR3 sequence: CASSPADMQGYEQYF. Here the CDR3 DNA reads TGTGCCAGCAGTCCTGCGGACATGCAGGGCTACGAGCAGTACTTC.

The rearrangement joins TRBV7-9 to TRBJ2-7, with 13 bases aligning to TRBD2. Losses at the gene ends were 7 bases for V and 3 bases for J; bases not matched to a gene: 9. Germline CDR1 is SEHNR and CDR2 is FQNEAQ (reference sequence). The CDR3 is 16 residues long. The CDR3 sequence is CASTDTRTSGSYEQYF. CDR3 DNA: TGTGCCAGCACCGACACCCGGACTAGCGGGAGCTACGAGCAGTACTTC.

V usage is TRBV19 and J usage is TRBJ1-5; possible D gene TRBD1, 6 bases. Germline loops: CDR1 LNHDA, CDR2 SQIVND (reference sequence). The CDR3 is 15 residues long. The V and J ends lost 6 bases and 5 bases respectively, with 17 bases between them. Here the CDR3 reads CASRPLNREHQPQHF. The CDR3 DNA sequence: TGTGCCAGTAGGCCCCTGAACAGGGAACATCAGCCCCAGCATTTT.

V and J are TRBV7-9 and TRBJ1-3, with no clear D. V lost 2 bases and J 8 bases, leaving 10 bases between the germline ends. The germline V gene encodes CDR1 SEHNR and CDR2 FQNEAQ (reference sequence). This CDR3 has 13 amino acids. CDR3 in DNA: TGTGCCAGCAGCTTATATGGGGAGCACACCATATATTTT. It codes for CASSLYGEHTIYF.

The chain has TRBV9 and TRBJ2-7; 7 bases map to TRBD1. J gave up 2 bases and V 3 bases, and 5 bases lay outside the gene matches. Germline assignment: CDR1 SGDLS and CDR2 YYNGEE. This CDR3 has 14 residues. This CDR3 reads CASSDRDSPYEQYF. The CDR3 nucleotides read TGTGCCAGCAGCGACCGGGACAGTCCCTACGAGCAGTACTTC.

This chain joins TRBV4-3 and TRBJ2-1, with 11 bases fitting TRBD1. With V trimmed by 0 bases and J by 9 bases, 13 bases remained unmatched. Germline assignment: CDR1 LGHNA and CDR2 YSLEER. This CDR3 spans 18 amino acids. Here the CDR3 reads CASSQDTVRGTGGTEQFF. The CDR3 nucleotides are TGCGCCAGCAGCCAAGATACCGTCCGTGGGACAGGGGGAACTGAGCAGTTCTTC.

CDR3 bases: TGTGCCAGCAGCTTGGCCCTGACAGGGCAAGCCGAAAAACTGTTTTTT. Translated, it gives CASSLALTGQAEKLFF. The V gene is TRBV5-6, the J gene TRBJ1-4; 7 nucleotides line up with TRBD1. J was trimmed by 8 bases and V by 0 bases; bases with no gene match: 10. The germline V gene has CDR1 SGHDT and CDR2 YYEEEE. The CDR3 contains 16 residues. Based on the CDR3 plus reference TRBV5-6 and TRBJ1-4, the full variable domain is DAGVTQSPTHLIKTRGQQVTLRCSPKSGHDTVSWYQQALGQGPQFIFQYYEEEERQRGNFPDRFSGHQFPNYSSELNVNALLLGDSALYLCASSLALTGQAEKLFFGSGTQLSVL.

This chain links TRBV6-1 with TRBJ1-1; 9 nucleotides match TRBD1. Germline V lookup: CDR1 MNHNS, CDR2 SASEGT. The CDR3 length is 13 residues. Trimming cost V 7 bases and J 3 bases; bases outside gene matches: 3. The CDR3, as DNA: TGTGCCAGCAAACGACAGGGGGACACTGAAGCTTTCTTT. Protein product: CASKRQGDTEAFF.